This TCR beta chain comes out of a study of human T cells and chemical hapten exposure. TCRdb passed the RACE reads through MiXCR, listing each CDR3 protein once. The profile shows about 85,000 distinct CDR3 sequences, around 10% of them singletons. As regards this clonotype: The junction departs from germline at one end; a sequencing error may be responsible.

Documented time point: patch test 2, 6 weeks after DPC sensitization. Treatment indicated: therapeutic diphenylcyclopropenone sensitization with weekly scalp DPC. The CDR3 has 18 amino acids. The germline gives CDR1 MDHEN, CDR2 SYDVKM. This receptor was obtained from a young man with alopecia areata. Some clones in this sample may be carry-over from other donors' samples. J is TRBJ1-5 and V is TRBV28; no firm D call. Specimen: whole blood, collected in connection with sensitization to the hapten diphenylcyclopropenone (DPC). Here the CDR3 DNA reads TGTGCCTGCAGTTTAACCTTGCTTGCGGGCAGGAGCAATCAGCCCCAGCATTTT. It codes for CACSLTLLAGRSNQPQHF.